The present T cell receptor beta chain was sequenced within a study of radiation and T cells in renal cell carcinoma (dated by TCRdb to 2018 to 2020). As for the study more broadly: The samples were drawn from a clinical trial, where primary renal cell carcinomas were treated with 15 Gy of stereotactic body radiation therapy and then removed by nephrectomy 4 weeks afterward. In total, 53 samples underwent TCR beta sequencing: approximately 26 tumors plus 27 peripheral blood samples. Across all 50 or so samples, 4,016,671 unique CDR3 nucleotide sequences, encoding roughly 2,600,000 unique CDR3 amino acid sequences, were identified.

What the work shows at the level of the full study, not this receptor alone: With a single-armed trial design, the study had no way to address how radiation dose or scheduling affects the TCR repertoire. Blood repertoire dynamics were not followed beyond 4 weeks after treatment. Because pretreatment tumor biopsies were not available, the baseline intratumoral presence of clonotypes could not be determined. An increase in top tumor clonotypes in blood was observed from baseline to 2 weeks post-radiation, followed by contraction by 4 weeks, which was taken to suggest transient expansion of tumor-resident clones.

The meaning of the sample's time point label: baseline pretreatment blood. The sample's treatment or condition label, in plain terms: 15 Gy SBRT to primary tumor, nephrectomy 4 weeks later. To follow tumor-enriched clonotypes, peripheral blood was collected serially from radiation-treated patients at baseline and again at 2 weeks and 4 weeks after SBRT. Renal cell carcinoma with clear cell pathology was present in all patients. The QIAamp DNA Blood Mini Kit (Qiagen) was used to prepare genomic DNA for TCR sequencing. Only samples passing all quality control checks were included in the analyses. TCR beta libraries were generated from genomic DNA with the immunoSEQ kit, following the manufacturer's recommendations. For library preparation, a first multiplex PCR was performed with proprietary primers, followed by a second PCR in which unique barcodes were added, and bead cleanups were performed after each round. A positive control reaction and a negative control reaction, both provided in the kit, were run with every batch of samples. The final libraries were assessed on an Agilent 4200 TapeStation D1000 ScreenTape, pooled by volume, and quantified by qPCR. Sequencing was performed on an Illumina NextSeq500 using a MidOutput 150-cycle cartridge, with 156 Read1 cycles, 15 Index1 cycles, and the kit custom primers. The pooled library was loaded at approximately 0.97 pM with around 22% PhiX control spiked in. The authors' analysis ran thus. Vendor-processed data were analyzed in R, with a clonotype defined as all T cells sharing the same CDR3 nucleotide sequence. In the clone abundance analyses, frequencies were normalized to the 10,000 most abundant clones in each sample. Public T cell clones, which averaged fewer than five per sample, were excluded before analysis. Tumor-enriched clonotypes and baseline blood-enriched clonotypes were defined as those with an abundance difference of at least 32-fold between compartments. A beta-binomial differential abundance model was applied to find clonotypes that expanded or contracted between blood time points. Tumor-blood repertoire similarity was measured with the Baroni-Urbani and Buser coefficient, and group comparisons used two-tailed Wilcoxon tests in R. Imported from immuneACCESS, the table was reduced by TCRdb to in-frame sequences with V and J called. These copies leave out some clones; in studies compared against another copy, an unresolved V gene accounts for under half, and the cause of the remainder is not known. V, J and clone size were drawn from that table, and D and trimming were deduced from the DNA. Here the sample has tens of thousands of clones; 82% occur a single time. The biggest ten clones account for roughly 6% of the sample.

With respect to this clone: The antigen it binds to is not known. Within one base of it there is no much larger clone, and no base qualities were kept.

The source of this sequence is a man aged 55 to 69 with renal cell carcinoma. The specimen was blood, collected from a patient whose treatment included radiotherapy and nephrectomy.

CDR3 sequence: CASSPGLASLEQYF. The DNA reads TGTGCCAGCTCACCGGGACTAGCTTCCCTCGAGCAGTACTTC. The rearrangement combines TRBV18 with TRBJ2-7, with 9 bases in between that match TRBD2. V is cut back by 3 bases and J by 6 bases, with 6 bases in the junction unmatched. The CDR3 runs 14 amino acids, cysteine and phenylalanine included. CDR3 DNA is the only sequence kept; it has 42 bases, read in frame from the first base. CDR1 KGHSH and CDR2 LQKENI were looked up in the germline V gene.